This T cell receptor beta chain was captured by sequencing in a study of molecular identifiers for immune sequencing clone quantification. Study-level results: Whereas naive cells kept under 1% of molecules in clones above 20 RNA copies, such clones held over 97% in effectors.

As to this clonotype: Its specificity is unknown.

Each CDR3 protein is one row after TCRdb ran MiXCR on the PCR reads. The sample holds 90,000 or so distinct CDR3 sequences, 25% seen once. Looked up from germline, CDR1 is MNHEY and CDR2 is SMNVEV (reference sequence). The J segment lost 0 bases and the V segment lost 1 base, leaving 8 bases of the junction unmatched. The CDR3 loop spans 18 amino acids. J is TRBJ1-5 and V is TRBV27; 8 nucleotides match TRBD1. Sequencing was performed on naive CD8+ T cells from blood, with Jurkat cell RNA spiked in. Subset indicated: FACS-sorted CD8+CD4-CCR7+CD45RA+ naive T cells. This receptor was taken from a human donor in good health. Some libraries in this study had Jurkat cell RNA spiked in. The CDR3 DNA reads TGTGCCAGCAGTTTATACGGACAGGGCCCTTATAGCAATCAGCCCCAGCATTTT. This codes for CASSLYGQGPYSNQPQHF.